This TCR beta chain came from a study of blood T cell repertoires in COVID-19. Study overall: Sample material is recorded as cDNA or gDNA derived from T cells, B-cell-depleted T cells, or PBMCs.

This CDR3 is built from 14 residues. V lost 3 bases, J lost 2 bases, and 10 bases lay in between. The germline CDR1 and CDR2 sequences are KGHSY and FQNENV. Clones were sequenced by immunoSEQ multiplex PCR, and TCRdb holds only the in-frame ones, with some missing. This sample has tens of thousands of clones; 80% to 90% occur once, and the top ten carry approximately 15%. Sequencing used peripheral blood. The clonotype originates from a man aged 70 or older with acute or convalescent COVID-19. The V and J genes are TRBV16 and TRBJ1-1; D possibly corresponds to TRBD1 (5 bases). The CDR3 bases are TGTGCCAGCAGCCAGATAACAGGAAACACTGAAGCTTTCTTT. Protein: CASSQITGNTEAFF. The full variable domain, rest sourced from reference TRBV16 and TRBJ1-1, is GEEVAQTPKHLVRGEGQKAKLYCAPIKGHSYVFWYQQVLKNEFKFLISFQNENVFDETGMPKERFSAKCLPNSPCSLEIQATKLEDSAVYFCASSQITGNTEAFFGQGTRLTVV.